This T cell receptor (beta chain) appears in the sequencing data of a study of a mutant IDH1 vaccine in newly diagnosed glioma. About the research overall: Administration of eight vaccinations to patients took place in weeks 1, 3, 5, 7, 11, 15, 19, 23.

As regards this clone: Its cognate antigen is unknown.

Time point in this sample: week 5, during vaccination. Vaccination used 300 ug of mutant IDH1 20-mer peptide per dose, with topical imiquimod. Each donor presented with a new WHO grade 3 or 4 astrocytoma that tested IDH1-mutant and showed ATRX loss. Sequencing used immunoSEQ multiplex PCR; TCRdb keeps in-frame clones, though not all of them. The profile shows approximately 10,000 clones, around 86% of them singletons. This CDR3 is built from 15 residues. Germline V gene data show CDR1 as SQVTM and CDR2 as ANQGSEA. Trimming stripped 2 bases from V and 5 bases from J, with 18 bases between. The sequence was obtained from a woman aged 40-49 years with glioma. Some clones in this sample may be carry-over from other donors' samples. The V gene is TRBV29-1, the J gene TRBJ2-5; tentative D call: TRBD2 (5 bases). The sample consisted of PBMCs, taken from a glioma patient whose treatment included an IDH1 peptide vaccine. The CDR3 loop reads CSVELRSLAEETQYF. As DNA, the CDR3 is TGCAGCGTTGAACTTCGGAGTCTAGCTGAGGAGACCCAGTACTTC.